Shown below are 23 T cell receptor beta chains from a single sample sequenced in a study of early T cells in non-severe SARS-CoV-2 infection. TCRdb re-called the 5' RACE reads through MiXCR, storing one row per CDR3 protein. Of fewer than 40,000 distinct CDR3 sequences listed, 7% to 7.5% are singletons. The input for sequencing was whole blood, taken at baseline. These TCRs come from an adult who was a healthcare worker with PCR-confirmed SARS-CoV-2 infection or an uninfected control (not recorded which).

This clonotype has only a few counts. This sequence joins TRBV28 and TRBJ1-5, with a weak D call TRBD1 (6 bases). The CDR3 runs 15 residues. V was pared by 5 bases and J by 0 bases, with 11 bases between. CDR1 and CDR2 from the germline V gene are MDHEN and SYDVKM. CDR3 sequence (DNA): TGTGCCAGCAGTCAACAGGGAAATAGCAATCAGCCCCAGCATTTT. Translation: CASSQQGNSNQPQHF.

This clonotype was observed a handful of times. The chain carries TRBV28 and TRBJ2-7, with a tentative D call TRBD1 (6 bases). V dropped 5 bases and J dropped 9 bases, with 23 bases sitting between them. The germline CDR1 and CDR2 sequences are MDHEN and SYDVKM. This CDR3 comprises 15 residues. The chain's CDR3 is CASSIHRAMTLRQYF. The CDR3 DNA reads TGTGCCAGCAGTATACACAGGGCCATGACCCTTCGGCAGTACTTC.

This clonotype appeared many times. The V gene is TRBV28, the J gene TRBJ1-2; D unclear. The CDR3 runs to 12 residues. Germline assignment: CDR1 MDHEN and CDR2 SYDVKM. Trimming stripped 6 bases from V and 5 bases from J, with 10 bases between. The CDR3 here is CASRRTGYGYTF. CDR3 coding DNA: TGTGCCAGCAGACGGACGGGGTATGGCTACACCTTC.

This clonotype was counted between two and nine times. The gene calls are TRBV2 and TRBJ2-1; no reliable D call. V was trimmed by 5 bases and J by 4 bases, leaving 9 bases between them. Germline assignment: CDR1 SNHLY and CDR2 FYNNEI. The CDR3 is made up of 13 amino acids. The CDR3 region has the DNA TGTGCCAGCAGTTTAGGACCATACAATGAGCAGTTCTTC. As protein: CASSLGPYNEQFF.

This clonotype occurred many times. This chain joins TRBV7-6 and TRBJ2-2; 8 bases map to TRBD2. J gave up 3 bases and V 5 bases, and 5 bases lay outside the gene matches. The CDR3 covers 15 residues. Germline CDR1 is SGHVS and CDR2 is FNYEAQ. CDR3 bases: TGTGCCAGCAGCCTCCGGGGGGGTTACACCGGGGAGCTGTTTTTT. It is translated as CASSLRGGYTGELFF.

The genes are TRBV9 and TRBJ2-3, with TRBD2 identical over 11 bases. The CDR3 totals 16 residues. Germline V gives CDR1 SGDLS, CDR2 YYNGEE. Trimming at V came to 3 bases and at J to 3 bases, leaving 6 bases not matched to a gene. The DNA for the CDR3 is TGTGCCAGCAGCGGGCTAGCGGGAGGCAGTACAGATACGCAGTATTTT. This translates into CASSGLAGGSTDTQYF.

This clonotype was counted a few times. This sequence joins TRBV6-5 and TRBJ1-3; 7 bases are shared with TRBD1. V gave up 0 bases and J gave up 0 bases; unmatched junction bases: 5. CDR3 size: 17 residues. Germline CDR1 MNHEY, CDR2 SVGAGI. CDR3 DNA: TGTGCCAGCAGTTACTCCACAGGGGCGAACTCTGGAAACACCATATATTTT. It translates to CASSYSTGANSGNTIYF.

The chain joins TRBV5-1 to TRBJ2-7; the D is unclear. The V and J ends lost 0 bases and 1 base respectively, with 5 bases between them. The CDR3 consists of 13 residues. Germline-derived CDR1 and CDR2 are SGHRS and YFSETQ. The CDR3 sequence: CASSLDGSYEQYF. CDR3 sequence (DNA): TGCGCCAGCAGCTTGGACGGGTCCTACGAGCAGTACTTC.

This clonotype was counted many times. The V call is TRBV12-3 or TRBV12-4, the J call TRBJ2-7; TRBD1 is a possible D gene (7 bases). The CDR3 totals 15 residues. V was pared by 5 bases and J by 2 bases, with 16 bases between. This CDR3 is CASSKRQGLTYEQYF. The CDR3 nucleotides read TGTGCCAGCAGTAAAAGACAGGGACTGACCTACGAGCAGTACTTC.

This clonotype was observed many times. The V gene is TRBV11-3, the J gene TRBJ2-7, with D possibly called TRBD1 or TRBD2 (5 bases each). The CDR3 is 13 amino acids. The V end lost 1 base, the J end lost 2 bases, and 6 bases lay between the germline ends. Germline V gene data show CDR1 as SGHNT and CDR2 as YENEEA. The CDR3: CASSLGGPYEQYV. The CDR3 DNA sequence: TGTGCCAGCAGCTTAGGGGGACCCTACGAGCAGTACGTC.

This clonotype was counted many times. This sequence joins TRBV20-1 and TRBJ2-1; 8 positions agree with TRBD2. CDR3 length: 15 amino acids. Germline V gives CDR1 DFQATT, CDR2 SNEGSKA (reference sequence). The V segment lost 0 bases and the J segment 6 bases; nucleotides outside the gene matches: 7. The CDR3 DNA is TGCAGTGCTAGAGACGGTAGCGGGATCTCCAATGAGCAGTTCTTC. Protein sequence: CSARDGSGISNEQFF.

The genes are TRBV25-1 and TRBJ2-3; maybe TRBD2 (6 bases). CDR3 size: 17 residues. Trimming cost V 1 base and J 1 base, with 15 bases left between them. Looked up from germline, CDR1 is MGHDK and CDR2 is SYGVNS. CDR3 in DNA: TGTGCCAGCAGTGAATTGGGTGACGGGAGCGGCACAGATACGCAGTATTTT. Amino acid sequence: CASSELGDGSGTDTQYF.

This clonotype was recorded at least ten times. The CDR3 region has the DNA TGCAGTGCTAGTACAGGGTTATCCGGCTACGAGCAGTACGTC. Protein product: CSASTGLSGYEQYV. The rearrangement uses TRBV20-1 and TRBJ2-7; a possible D gene is TRBD1 (6 bases). The V end was cut by 3 bases, the J end by 3 bases, with 15 bases between. The CDR3 consists of 14 residues. Germline V lookup: CDR1 DFQATT, CDR2 SNEGSKA (reference sequence).

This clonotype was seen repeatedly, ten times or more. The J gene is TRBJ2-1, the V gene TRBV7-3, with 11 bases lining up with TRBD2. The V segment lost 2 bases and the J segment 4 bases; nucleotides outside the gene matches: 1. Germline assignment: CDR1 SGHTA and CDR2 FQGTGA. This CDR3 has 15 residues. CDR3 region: CASSLGTSGYNEQFF. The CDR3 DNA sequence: TGTGCCAGCAGCTTAGGGACTAGCGGATACAATGAGCAGTTCTTC.

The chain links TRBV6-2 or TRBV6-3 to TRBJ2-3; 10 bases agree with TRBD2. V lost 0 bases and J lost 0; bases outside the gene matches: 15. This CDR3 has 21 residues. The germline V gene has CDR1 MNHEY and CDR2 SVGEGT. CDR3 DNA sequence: TGTGCCAGCAGTTACTCCGGGGCGCTAGTACTAGCGGGACGGAGCACAGATACGCAGTATTTT. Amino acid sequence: CASSYSGALVLAGRSTDTQYF.

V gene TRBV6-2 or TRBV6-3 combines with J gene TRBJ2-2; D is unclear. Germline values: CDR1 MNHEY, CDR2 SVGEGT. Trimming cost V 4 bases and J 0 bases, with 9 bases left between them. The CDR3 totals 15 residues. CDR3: CASSSRPANTGELFF. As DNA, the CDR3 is TGTGCCAGCAGTTCCCGACCTGCGAACACCGGGGAGCTGTTTTTT.

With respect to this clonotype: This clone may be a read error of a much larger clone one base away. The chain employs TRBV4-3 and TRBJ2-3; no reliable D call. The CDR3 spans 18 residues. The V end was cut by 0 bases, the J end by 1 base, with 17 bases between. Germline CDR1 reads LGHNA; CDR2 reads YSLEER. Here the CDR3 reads CASSQDSTRTGGTDTQYF. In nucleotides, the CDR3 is TGCGCCAGCAGCCAAGATTCTACCAGGACCGGTGGCACAGATACGCAGTATTTT.

This CDR3 is CASSPSSYNEQFF. CDR3 coding DNA: TGTGCCAGCAGCCCGAGCTCCTACAATGAGCAGTTCTTC. The chain employs TRBV11-3 and TRBJ2-1; D unclear. The CDR3 loop spans 13 amino acids. With 5 bases removed from V and 0 bases from J, the gap between germline ends came to 5 bases. Germline CDR1 and CDR2: SGHNT and YENEEA.

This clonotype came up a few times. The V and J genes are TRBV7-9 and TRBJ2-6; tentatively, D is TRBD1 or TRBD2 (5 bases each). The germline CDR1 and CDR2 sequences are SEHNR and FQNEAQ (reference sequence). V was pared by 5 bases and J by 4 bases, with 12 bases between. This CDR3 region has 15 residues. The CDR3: CASSIKGRGANVLTF. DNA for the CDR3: TGTGCCAGCAGCATAAAGGGGAGAGGGGCCAACGTCCTGACTTTC.

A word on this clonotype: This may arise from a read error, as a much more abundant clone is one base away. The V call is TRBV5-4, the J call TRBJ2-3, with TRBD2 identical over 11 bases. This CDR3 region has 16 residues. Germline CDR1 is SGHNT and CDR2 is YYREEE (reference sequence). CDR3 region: CASSLGLAGGTDTLYF. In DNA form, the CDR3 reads TGTGCCAGCAGCTTGGGGCTAGCGGGAGGCACAGATACGCTGTATTTT. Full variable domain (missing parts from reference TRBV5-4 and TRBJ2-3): ETGVTQSPTHLIKTRGQQVTLRCSSQSGHNTVSWYQQALGQGPQFIFQYYREEENGRGNFPPRFSGLQFPNYSSELNVNALELDDSALYLCASSLGLAGGTDTLYFGPGTRLTVL.

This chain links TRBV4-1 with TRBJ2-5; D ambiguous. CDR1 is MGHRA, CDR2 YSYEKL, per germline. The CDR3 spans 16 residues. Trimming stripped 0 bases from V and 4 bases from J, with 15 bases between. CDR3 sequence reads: CASSQDPGGVGETQYF. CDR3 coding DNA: TGCGCCAGCAGCCAAGATCCGGGTGGGGTTGGAGAGACCCAGTACTTC.

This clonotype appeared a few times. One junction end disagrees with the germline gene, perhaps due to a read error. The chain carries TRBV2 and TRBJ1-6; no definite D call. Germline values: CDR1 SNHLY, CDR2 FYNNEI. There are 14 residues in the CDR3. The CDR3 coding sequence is TGTGCCAGCAGCGAAGAAAAAGCATCGGTGTCCCTCCACTTT. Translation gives CASSEEKASVSLHF.

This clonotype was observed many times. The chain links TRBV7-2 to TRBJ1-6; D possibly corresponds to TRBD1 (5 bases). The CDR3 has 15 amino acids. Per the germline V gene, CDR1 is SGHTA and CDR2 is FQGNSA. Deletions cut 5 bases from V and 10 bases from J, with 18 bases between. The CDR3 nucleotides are TGTGCCAGCAGCCTCCTCGCAGGGACCGGATCACCCCTCCACTTT. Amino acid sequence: CASSLLAGTGSPLHF.